A selection of T cell receptor beta chains follows, all from one sample in a study of T cells in Graves' hyperthyroidism and ophthalmopathy. One entry per CDR3 protein results from TCRdb running MiXCR on the multiplex PCR reads. Here the sample spans hundreds of thousands of distinct CDR3 sequences, approximately 36% being singletons. The sequencing sample was made of blood. Receptor source: a woman aged 40 to 49 with Graves' hyperthyroidism. The CDR3 runs from the conserved cysteine through the conserved F or W.

V gene	J gene	CDR3 protein
TRBV13	TRBJ1-1	CASIDIMNTEAFF
TRBV10-2	TRBJ1-2	CASSGDRVSYGYTF
TRBV7-8	TRBJ1-5	CASSLAGDQPQHF
TRBV20-1	TRBJ2-2	CSALTGPSGGELFF
TRBV19	TRBJ2-5	CASSIGQGYQETQYF
TRBV28	TRBJ2-6	CASSSLPGSIHSSGANVLTF
TRBV29-1	TRBJ1-1	CSGRQGGTEAFF
TRBV6-1	TRBJ1-2	CASSEKTGTNYGYTF
TRBV24-1	TRBJ2-5	CATSDPPNSWGETQYF
TRBV7-9	TRBJ1-4	CASSQGPGQGARANEKLFF
TRBV7-8	TRBJ2-2	CASSQGQGIVTGELFF